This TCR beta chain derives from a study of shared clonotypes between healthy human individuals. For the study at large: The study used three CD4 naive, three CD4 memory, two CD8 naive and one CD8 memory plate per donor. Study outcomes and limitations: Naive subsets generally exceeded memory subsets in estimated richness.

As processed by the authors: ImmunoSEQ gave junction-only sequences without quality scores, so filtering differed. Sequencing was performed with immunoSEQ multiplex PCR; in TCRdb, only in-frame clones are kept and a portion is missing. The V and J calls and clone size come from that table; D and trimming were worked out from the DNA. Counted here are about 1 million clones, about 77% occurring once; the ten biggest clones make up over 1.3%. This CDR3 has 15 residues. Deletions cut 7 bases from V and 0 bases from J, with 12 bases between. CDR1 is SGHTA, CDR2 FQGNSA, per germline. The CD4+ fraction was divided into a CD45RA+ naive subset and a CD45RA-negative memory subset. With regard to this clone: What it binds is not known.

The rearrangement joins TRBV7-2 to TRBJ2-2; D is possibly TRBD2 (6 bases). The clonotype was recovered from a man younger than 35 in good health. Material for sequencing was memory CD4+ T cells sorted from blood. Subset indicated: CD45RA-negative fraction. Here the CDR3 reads CASIPRESNTGELFF. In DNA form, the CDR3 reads TGTGCCAGCATCCCCCGGGAGTCGAACACCGGGGAGCTGTTTTTT.